This T cell receptor (beta chain) originates from a study of T cell repertoires in cytomegalovirus infection. Study overall: Public TCR beta signatures marked donors with CMV infection and the matching HLA.

TCRdb reprocessed the reads via MiXCR and lists one record per CDR3 protein. The repertoire holds around 320,000 distinct CDR3 sequences, over 7.5% seen once, with around 4% in the top ten. Study-wide findings and caveats: The study identified carriers of CMV plus the relevant HLA from cumulative public TCR beta family frequency. HLA-C-restricted CMV-specific TCR beta clonotypes prevailed in the ex vivo response.

Deletions cut 8 bases from V and 7 bases from J, with 24 bases between. Germline CDR1 MNHEY, CDR2 SVGEGT. This CDR3 has 15 amino acids. The table lists this clonotype with a few counts. The antigen remains undetermined. The rearrangement links TRBV6-2 or TRBV6-3 to TRBJ2-7; TRBD2 might be the D (7 bases). This TCR came from a human donor in good health (CMV status not recorded). Some clones in this sample may be carry-over from other donors' samples. The sequencing input was PBMCs. CDR3 protein: CASGRPGGLLWEQYF. The CDR3 bases are TGTGCCAGCGGCCGCCCGGGGGGCCTGCTGTGGGAGCAGTACTTC.